This T cell receptor beta chain was recovered during a study of T cell responses to AZD1222 COVID-19 vaccine (dated by TCRdb to the early 2020s). In terms of the full investigation: AZD1222 recipients given second doses at about 4 weeks or at about 12 weeks were pooled, since spike-specific TCR depth and breadth were not found to differ between the two schedules. Trial participants were enrolled by age into 18-55, 56-69 and 70-plus year subgroups, with about 150, 28 and 57 TCR-sequenced participants respectively. A total of 233 trial participants underwent TCR sequencing, of whom about 210 received two doses of AZD1222 and 26 received two doses of the MenACWY control vaccine.

On this clone: Its antigen is still unknown. Qualities for individual bases were not recorded, and no much larger clone is one base off.

The CDR3 regions of human TCRbeta chains were analyzed by immunosequencing. The paper's processing steps were these. Repertoire TCRs were matched against a reference library of SARS-CoV-2-specific TCRs generated with the MIRA antigen-specificity platform. Breadth meant the fraction of unique TCRs that were SARS-CoV-2-associated, whereas depth meant the fraction of total T cells that were SARS-CoV-2-associated. Each spike-specific TCR was assigned to its reactive spike region and to a CD4 or CD8 class using the MIRA data. Log10-transformed breadth and depth values were compared by one-way ANOVA with Sidak's multiple comparisons tests. TCRdb mirrors the immuneACCESS table, restricted to in-frame sequences. Some clones are absent from its copies; in checked studies, under half trace to an unresolved V gene, and the reason for the others is unknown. The DNA gave D and trimming, while V, J and clone size come from that table. This sample is represented by some 130,000 clones; roughly 90% of them were singletons. The top ten clonotypes cover roughly 2% of the sample.

Points the paper makes about the study in general: Spike-specific TCR breadth and depth rose significantly after two AZD1222 doses compared with day 0 and with MenACWY recipients. Participants were mostly white British and included more females than males, and it was suggested by the authors that clonal diversity may have been underestimated. Vaccine-associated CD4 TCRs spanned the whole spike protein, with dominant responses in regions 160-218 and 743-854. Epitopes outside the regions mutated in the B.1.351 and B.1.1.7 variants were reportedly recognized by nearly half of the unique spike-specific TCRs. Only a handful of AZD1222 recipients were SARS-CoV-2 seropositive at baseline, limiting conclusions about previously exposed vaccinees. Because no day 14 peak-response samples were available, repertoires were characterized only after the peak T cell response. In the small 56-69-year group, the increase in depth fell short of significance, most likely because of low power.

The meaning of the sample's time point label: baseline before first vaccination. The vaccinee samples were drawn from two UK trials, COV001 and COV002, one of which was a single-blind randomized controlled phase 2/3 trial testing AZD1222 (ChAdOx1 nCoV-19) in healthy adults. For TCRbeta chain sequencing, PBMC samples were collected from trial participants at day 0 and at day 28 after the second dose. The germline V gene (reference sequence) sets CDR1 to WNHNN and CDR2 to SYGVQD. Trimming leaves V shorter by 0 bases and J shorter by 8 bases, with the junction holding 9 bases beyond the gene matches. The CDR3 contains 16 residues, cysteine and phenylalanine counted. Only CDR3 DNA is held: 48 bases, read in frame from base 1.

The specimen was peripheral blood, collected on day 0 of AZD1222 vaccination. This receptor was taken from an adult in good health. Recombination connected TRBV10-1 to TRBJ2-5, with TRBD1 matching 10 junction bases. In nucleotide form, the sequence is TGCGCCAGCAGTGAGTCGTGGACAGGGGGAATTGGAACCCAGTACTTC. This sequence encodes CASSESWTGGIGTQYF.